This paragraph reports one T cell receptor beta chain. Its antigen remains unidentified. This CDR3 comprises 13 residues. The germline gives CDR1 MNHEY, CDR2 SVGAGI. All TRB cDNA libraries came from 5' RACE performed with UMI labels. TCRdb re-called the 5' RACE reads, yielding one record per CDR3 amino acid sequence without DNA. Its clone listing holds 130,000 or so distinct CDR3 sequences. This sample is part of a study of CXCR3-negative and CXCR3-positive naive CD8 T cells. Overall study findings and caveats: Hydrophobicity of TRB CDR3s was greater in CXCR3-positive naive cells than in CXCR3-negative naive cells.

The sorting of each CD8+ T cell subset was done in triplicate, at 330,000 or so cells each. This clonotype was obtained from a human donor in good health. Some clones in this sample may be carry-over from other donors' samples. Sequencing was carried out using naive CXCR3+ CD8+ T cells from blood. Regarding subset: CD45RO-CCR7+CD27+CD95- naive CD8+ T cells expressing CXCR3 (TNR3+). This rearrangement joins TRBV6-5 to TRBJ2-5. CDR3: CASSFSIQETQYF.